Here is one TCR beta chain with its context. This sample is drawn from a study of blood T cell repertoires in COVID-19. CDR1 and CDR2 from the germline V gene are LNHNV and YYDKDF (reference sequence). Trimming took off 5 bases at V and 5 bases at J, with 21 bases between the two ends. This CDR3 contains 16 residues. Some clones are missing from TCRdb's copy, which holds only in-frame ones; the method was immunoSEQ multiplex PCR. The sample lists roughly 120,000 clones; 70% to 90% were seen once. Sequencing was done on a sample of peripheral blood. The chain couples TRBV15 to TRBJ1-1, with D perhaps TRBD1 (5 bases). The receptor's source is a man aged 40-50 years with acute or convalescent COVID-19. The CDR3 bases are TGTGCCACCAGCCTATGGGGAGGGACGGTAAAAACTGAAGCTTTCTTT. As protein: CATSLWGGTVKTEAFF.